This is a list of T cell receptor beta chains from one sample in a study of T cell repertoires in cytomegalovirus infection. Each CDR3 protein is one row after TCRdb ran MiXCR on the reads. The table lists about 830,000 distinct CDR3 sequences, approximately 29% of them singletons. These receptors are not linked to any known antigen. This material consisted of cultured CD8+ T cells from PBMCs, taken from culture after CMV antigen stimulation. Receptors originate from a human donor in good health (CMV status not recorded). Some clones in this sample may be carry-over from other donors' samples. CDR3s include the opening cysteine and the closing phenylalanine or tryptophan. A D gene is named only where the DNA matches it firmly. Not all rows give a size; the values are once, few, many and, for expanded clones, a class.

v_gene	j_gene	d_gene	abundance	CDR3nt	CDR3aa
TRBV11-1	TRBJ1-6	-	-	TGTGCCAGCAGCTTCCGAGGGGAATTCCCCTATAATTCACCCCTCCACTTT	CASSFRGEFPYNSPLHF
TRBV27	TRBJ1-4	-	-	TGTGCCAGCAGTTTATCCCCGGGGAGAGGAAAACTGTTTTTT	CASSLSPGRGKLFF
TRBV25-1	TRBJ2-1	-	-	TGTGCCAGCAGCGATAGGGTACCGGTCAGCAAGGATGAGCAGTTCTTC	CASSDRVPVSKDEQFF
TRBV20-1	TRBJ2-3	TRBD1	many	TGCAGTGCTAGAGGCGGACAGGGTGTGCATACGCAGTATTTT	CSARGGQGVHTQYF
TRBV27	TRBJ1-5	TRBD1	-	TGTGCCAGCAGTGGACAGGGGGGATTGGTTCAGCCCCAGCATTTT	CASSGQGGLVQPQHF
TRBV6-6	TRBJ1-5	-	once	TGTGCCAACAGTCCAACGCGGGAGCCCCAGCATTTT	CANSPTREPQHF
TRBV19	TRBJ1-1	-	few	TGTGCGTCCTTTATATCCGGGGGAACTGAAGCTTTCTTT	CASFISGGTEAFF
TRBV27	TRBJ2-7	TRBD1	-	TGTGCCAGCAGTTGGACAGGGAACGAGCAGTACTTC	CASSWTGNEQYF
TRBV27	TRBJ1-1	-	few	TGTGCCAGCAGTTTTAGGAGGTACACTGAAGCTTTCTTT	CASSFRRYTEAFF
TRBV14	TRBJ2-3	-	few	TGTGCCAGCAGCCAAGGATGGGTATTCTACACAGATACGCAGTATTTT	CASSQGWVFYTDTQYF
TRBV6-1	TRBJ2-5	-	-	TGTGCCAGCAGAGACCTTAAACAAGGGGCACAAGAGACCCAGTACTTC	CASRDLKQGAQETQYF
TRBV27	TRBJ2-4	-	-	TGTGCCAGCAGTTTATTGGGGGGGGCCAACATTCAGTACTTC	CASSLLGGANIQYF
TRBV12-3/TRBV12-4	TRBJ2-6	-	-	TGTGTCAGCGTCCCGGATGTAGGGGCTGGGGCCAACGTCCTGACTTTC	CVSVPDVGAGANVLTF
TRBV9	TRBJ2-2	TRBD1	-	TGTGCCAGCAGCGCCGGGACAGGGGATATCGGGGAGCTGTTTTTT	CASSAGTGDIGELFF
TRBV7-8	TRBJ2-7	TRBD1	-	TGTGTCAGCAGCTGGGGACAGGGGTTCGGCGAGCAGTACTTC	CVSSWGQGFGEQYF
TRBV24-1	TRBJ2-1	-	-	TGTGCCACCAGTGATTTGCTAGGGGCCGGCTACAATGAGCAGTTCTTC	CATSDLLGAGYNEQFF
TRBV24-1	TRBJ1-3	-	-	TGTGCCACCAGTGACGCTGGAAACACCATATATTTT	CATSDAGNTIYF
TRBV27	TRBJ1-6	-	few	TGTGCCAGCAGTTCAATCCCGGGGGACTCGAATTCACCCCTCCACTTT	CASSSIPGDSNSPLHF
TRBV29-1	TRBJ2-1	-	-	TGCAGCGTAGGGTGGAGCCCACTGGGGAATGAGCAGTTCTTC	CSVGWSPLGNEQFF
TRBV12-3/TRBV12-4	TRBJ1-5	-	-	TGTGCCACCTGTTTAAGCAATCAGCCCCAGCATTTT	CATCLSNQPQHF
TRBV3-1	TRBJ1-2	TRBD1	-	TGTGCCAGCAGCCACGAATGGGGACAGGGAAACTATGGCTACACCTTC	CASSHEWGQGNYGYTF
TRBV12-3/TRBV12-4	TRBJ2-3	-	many	TGTGCCAGCAGCCGTCCATCGCTGGATACGCAGTATTTT	CASSRPSLDTQYF
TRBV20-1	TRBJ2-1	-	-	TGCAGTGCTAGACAGCCCGGACAGACATACAATGAGCAGTTCTTC	CSARQPGQTYNEQFF
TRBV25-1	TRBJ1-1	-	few	TGTGCCAGCAGTGAACTTTTGGCCATAGGTTGGACTGAAGCTTTCTTT	CASSELLAIGWTEAFF
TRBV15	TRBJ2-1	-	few	TGTGCCACCAGCAGAGTGAAGGGCAATGAGCAGTTCTTC	CATSRVKGNEQFF
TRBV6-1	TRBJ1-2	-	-	TGTGCCAGCAGTCCTCCCCGACAAGCTAACTATGGCTACACCTTC	CASSPPRQANYGYTF
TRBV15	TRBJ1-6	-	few	TGTGCCACCAGCAGCGGAGGGCTCAGAAATTCACCCCTCCACTTT	CATSSGGLRNSPLHF
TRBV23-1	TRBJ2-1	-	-	TGCGTCAGCAGTCAATCTTCGAGCACAGTTAAAAATGAGCAGTTCTTC	CVSSQSSSTVKNEQFF
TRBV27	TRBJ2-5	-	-	TGTGCCAGCAGTCCCGACTGGGAGACCCAGTACTTC	CASSPDWETQYF